Below, 14 T cell receptor beta chains from the same sample are listed, as sequenced in a study of T cells in Graves' hyperthyroidism and ophthalmopathy. RNA transcripts provided the source from which TCR beta CDR3 regions were amplified. Initially, a first-round RT-PCR of the TCR CDR3 employed the HTBI primer set. TCRdb analysed the multiplex PCR reads with MiXCR anew, one entry per CDR3 protein. This sample has more than 550,000 distinct CDR3 sequences, with nearly 45% found just once. What was sequenced was peripheral blood or thyroid tissue (not recorded which). The receptors shown here come from an adult man with Graves' disease, either hyperthyroidism or ophthalmopathy (not recorded which).

Comment on this clonotype: A much larger clone sits a single nucleotide away, making a read error possible. This chain uses TRBV29-1 with TRBJ1-2; no reliable D call. The germline gives CDR1 SQVTM, CDR2 ANQGSEA. Trimming removed 7 bases from V and 8 bases from J, with 20 bases in between. The length of the CDR3 is 13 residues. CDR3 region: CSGRRATTEGYTF. CDR3 coding DNA: TGCAGCGGTAGGCGGGCAACAACGGAAGGCTACACCTTC.

The V and J genes are TRBV10-3 and TRBJ1-2; no clear D gene. The CDR3 runs 11 residues. The V and J ends lost 2 bases and 7 bases respectively, with 5 bases between them. Germline V gives CDR1 ENHRY, CDR2 SYGVKD. CDR3 region: CAISEPGGYTF. Here the CDR3 DNA reads TGTGCCATCAGTGAGCCCGGTGGCTACACCTTC.

V usage is TRBV7-2 and J usage is TRBJ2-5, with TRBD1 matching 7 bases. The germline gives CDR1 SGHTA, CDR2 FQGNSA. With 5 bases clipped from V and 5 bases from J, the junction kept 11 bases outside the gene matches. There are 15 residues in the CDR3. The CDR3 DNA is TGTGCCAGCAGCATTATACAGGGACAGCTGGAGACCCAGTACTTC. The encoded protein is CASSIIQGQLETQYF.

The chain recombines TRBV7-6 with TRBJ2-2, with a possible D match to TRBD1 (5 bases). Per the germline V gene, CDR1 is SGHVS and CDR2 is FNYEAQ. The V end was cut by 5 bases, the J end by 0 bases, with 16 bases between. This CDR3 comprises 17 residues. The CDR3 DNA reads TGTGCCAGCAGCCCCCTCCCCCGACAGACGAACACCGGGGAGCTGTTTTTT. Its translation: CASSPLPRQTNTGELFF.

V is TRBV5-1 and J is TRBJ1-1; tentative D call: TRBD1 (6 bases). Germline V lookup: CDR1 SGHRS, CDR2 YFSETQ. The ends were cut back, 1 base at V and 5 bases at J, with 15 bases in the middle. CDR3 length equals 15 residues. CDR3 nucleotides: TGCGCCAGCAGCTTGAAGGGGGGCGAAGGAACTGAAGCTTTCTTT. Protein: CASSLKGGEGTEAFF.

This clonotype was counted ten times or more. V is TRBV15 and J is TRBJ2-7; perhaps TRBD2 as D (6 bases). The CDR3 length is 17 residues. Trimming took 0 bases from V and 9 from J, leaving 24 bases between them. Looked up from germline, CDR1 is LNHNV and CDR2 is YYDKDF (reference sequence). CDR3 coding DNA: TGTGCCACCAGCAGAGATCATGTTCTAGCGACAAGGACGGGGCAGTACTTC. Protein product: CATSRDHVLATRTGQYF.

For this clonotype: A read error may produce the germline difference seen at one junction end. This chain connects TRBV7-9 to TRBJ1-2; no firm D call. Germline V gene data show CDR1 as SEHNR and CDR2 as FQNEAQ (reference sequence). CDR3 length: 11 amino acids. The CDR3 DNA is TGTGCCAGCAGCTTACTCCCCGGCTACATCTTC. Translated, it gives CASSLLPGYIF. The full variable domain, its missing parts supplied by reference TRBV7-9 and TRBJ1-2, is DTGVSQNPRHKITKRGQNVTFRCDPISEHNRLYWYRQTLGQGPEFLTYFQNEAQLEKSRLLSDRFSAERPKGSFSTLEIQRTEQGDSAMYLCASSLLPGYIFGSGTRLTVV.

The chain recombines TRBV20-1 with TRBJ2-5; TRBD2 agrees at 12 bases. The germline CDR1 and CDR2 sequences are DFQATT and SNEGSKA (reference sequence). Trimming removed 4 bases from V and 0 bases from J; junction bases left unmatched: 6. The CDR3 loop spans 16 amino acids. CDR3 DNA: TGCAGTGCTATTCCCCCTAGCGGGGGGGACCAAGAGACCCAGTACTTC. Translation gives CSAIPPSGGDQETQYF.

The genes are TRBV11-2 and TRBJ1-3; D gene unclear. V shed 5 bases and J shed 4 bases, with 9 bases lying between them. This CDR3 contains 13 residues. Per the germline V gene, CDR1 is SGHAT and CDR2 is FQNNGV. DNA of the CDR3: TGTGCCAGCAGCCCCCTCCCCGGAAACACCATATATTTT. It specifies CASSPLPGNTIYF. The variable domain in full, with the rest retrieved from reference TRBV11-2 and TRBJ1-3, is EAGVAQSPRYKIIEKRQSVAFWCNPISGHATLYWYQQILGQGPKLLIQFQNNGVVDDSQLPKDRFSAERLKGVDSTLKIQPAKLEDSAVYLCASSPLPGNTIYFGEGSWLTVV.

The chain links TRBV2 to TRBJ1-6; 12 positions agree with TRBD1. CDR1 is SNHLY and CDR2 is FYNNEI in the germline V gene. The trim removed 7 bases at V and 9 bases at J, leaving 4 bases unmatched. This CDR3 region has 14 residues. Written as DNA, the CDR3 is TGTGCCAGCAAAGGGACAGGGGGCGGTTCACCCCTCCACTTT. Its protein is CASKGTGGGSPLHF.

The chain joins TRBV19 to TRBJ2-5; 13 bases are a match to TRBD2. Germline lookup yields CDR1 LNHDA and CDR2 SQIVND (reference sequence). V shed 5 bases and J 5 bases; nucleotides not matched to a gene: 8. This CDR3 comprises 16 residues. DNA for the CDR3: TGTGCCAGTAGTCTGGGACTAGCGGGGTATATGGAGACCCAGTACTTC. This encodes CASSLGLAGYMETQYF. The entire variable domain, with the rest obtained from reference TRBV19 and TRBJ2-5, is as follows: DGGITQSPKYLFRKEGQNVTLSCEQNLNHDAMYWYRQDPGQGLRLIYYSQIVNDFQKGDIAEGYSVSREKKESFPLTVTSAQKNPTAFYLCASSLGLAGYMETQYFGPGTRLLVL.

This clonotype was picked up many times. This rearrangement joins TRBV7-2 to TRBJ2-7; TRBD2 matches 9 bases. Germline trimming cut 7 bases from V and 3 bases from J; bases unmatched to any gene: 7. CDR3 length equals 14 residues. Germline assignment: CDR1 SGHTA and CDR2 FQGNSA. CDR3 protein: CASKQGLANYEQYF. The CDR3 DNA follows: TGTGCCAGCAAACAGGGACTAGCAAACTACGAGCAGTACTTC.

This clonotype was recorded once. Germline is not matched at one junction end, which may reflect a read error. The rearrangement uses TRBV14 and TRBJ1-1; D is uncertain. The CDR3 is 10 residues long. Germline CDR1 and CDR2: SGHDN and FVKESK. The CDR3 DNA is TGTGCCAGCAGCCATAGTGGGGTCCGTTTT. It codes for CASSHSGVRF. The full variable domain, its missing parts supplied by reference TRBV14 and TRBJ1-1, is EAGVTQFPSHSVIEKGQTVTLRCDPISGHDNLYWYRRVMGKEIKFLLHFVKESKQDESGMPNNRFLAERTGGTYSTLKVQPAELEDSGVYFCASSHSGVRFGQGTRLTVV.

Details on this clonotype: A junction end diverges from the germline sequence, so it may reflect a read error. The chain recombines TRBV6-6 with TRBJ2-7; D is unresolved. This CDR3 contains 14 residues. The germline CDR1 and CDR2 sequences are MNHNY and SVGAGI (reference sequence). The chain's CDR3 is CAISYSRLGGEQYF. The CDR3 DNA sequence: TGTGCCATCAGTTACTCGAGGCTGGGCGGCGAGCAGTACTTC.